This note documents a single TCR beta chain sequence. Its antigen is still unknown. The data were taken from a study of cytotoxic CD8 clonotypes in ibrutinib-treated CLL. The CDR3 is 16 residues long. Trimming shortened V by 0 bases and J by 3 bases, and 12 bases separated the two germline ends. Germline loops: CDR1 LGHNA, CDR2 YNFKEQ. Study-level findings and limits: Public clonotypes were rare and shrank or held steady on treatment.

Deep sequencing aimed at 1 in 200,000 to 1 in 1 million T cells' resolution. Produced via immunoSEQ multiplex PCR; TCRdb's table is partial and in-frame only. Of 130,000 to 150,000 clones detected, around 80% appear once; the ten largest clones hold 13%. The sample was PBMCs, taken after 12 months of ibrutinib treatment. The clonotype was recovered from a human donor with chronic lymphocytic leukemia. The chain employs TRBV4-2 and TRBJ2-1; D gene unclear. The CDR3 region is CASSQDRPTGYNEQFF. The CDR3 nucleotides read TGTGCCAGCAGCCAAGATAGGCCAACGGGCTACAATGAGCAGTTCTTC.